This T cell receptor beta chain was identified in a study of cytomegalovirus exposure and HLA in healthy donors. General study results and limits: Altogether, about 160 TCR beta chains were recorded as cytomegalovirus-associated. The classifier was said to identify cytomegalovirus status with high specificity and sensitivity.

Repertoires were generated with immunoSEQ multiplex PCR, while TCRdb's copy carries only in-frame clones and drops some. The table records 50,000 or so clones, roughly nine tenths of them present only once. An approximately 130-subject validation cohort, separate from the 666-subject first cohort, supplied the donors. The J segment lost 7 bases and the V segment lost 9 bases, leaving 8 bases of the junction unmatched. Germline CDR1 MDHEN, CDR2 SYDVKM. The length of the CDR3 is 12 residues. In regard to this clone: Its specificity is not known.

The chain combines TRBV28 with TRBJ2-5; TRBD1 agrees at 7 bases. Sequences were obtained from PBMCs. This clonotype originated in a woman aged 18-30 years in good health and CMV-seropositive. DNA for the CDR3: TGTGCCAGTGGACAGGTTGCGGGGACCCAGTACTTC. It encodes CASGQVAGTQYF.